This is a list of T cell receptor beta chains from one sample in a study of T cell responses to AZD1222 COVID-19 vaccine. The protocol was immunoSEQ multiplex PCR, while the TCRdb copy is restricted to in-frame clones and leaves out a portion. The sample has approximately 77,000 clones; more than 90% are singletons. Sequences were derived from peripheral blood, sampled 28 days after the second AZD1222 dose. All receptors come from an adult who received the AZD1222 COVID-19 vaccine. The CDR3 runs from the conserved cysteine through the conserved F or W. Each record gives: V gene, D gene, J gene, CDR3 length, CDR3 protein, CDR3 DNA. The D gene is left open where the match is weak.

>TRBV13|TRBD2|TRBJ2-7|13
CASSPSTSLRKDF
TGTGCCAGCAGCCCCTCGACTAGCCTGCGAAAGGACTTC
>TRBV18|-|TRBJ1-2|13
CASSPSGMYGYTF
TGTGCCAGCTCACCATCGGGGATGTATGGCTACACCTTC
>TRBV5-4|-|TRBJ1-2|15
CASSLVGREAYGYTF
TGTGCCAGCAGCTTGGTGGGCAGGGAGGCCTATGGCTACACCTTC
>TRBV18|-|TRBJ2-7|15
CASSPSRVEGYEQYF
TGTGCCAGCTCTCCCTCGAGAGTTGAGGGATACGAGCAGTACTTC
>TRBV6-2/TRBV6-3|-|TRBJ1-1|14
CASSWRTVNTEAFF
TGTGCCAGCAGTTGGCGGACGGTGAACACTGAAGCTTTCTTT
>TRBV28|-|TRBJ2-3|14
CASSFLSGTDTQYF
TGTGCCAGCAGTTTTCTTAGCGGCACAGATACGCAGTATTTT
>TRBV7-9|TRBD2|TRBJ2-1|16
CASSLSLAGVGNEQFF
TGTGCCAGCAGCTTATCTCTAGCGGGAGTAGGCAATGAGCAGTTCTTC
>TRBV6-2/TRBV6-3|-|TRBJ2-4|16
CASSSDRSLAKNIQYF
TGTGCCAGCAGCTCAGACAGGTCCCTAGCCAAAAACATTCAGTACTTC
>TRBV28|-|TRBJ1-5|16
CASSLLAAPSNQPQHF
TGTGCCAGCAGTTTACTGGCAGCACCTAGCAATCAGCCCCAGCATTTT
>TRBV5-5|TRBD1|TRBJ1-5|17
CASSTGARRGLSQPQHF
TGTGCCAGCAGCACCGGGGCCCGCAGGGGGTTATCTCAGCCCCAGCATTTT
>TRBV7-9|-|TRBJ1-1|15
CASSLFDQMNTEAFF
TGTGCCAGCAGCTTATTTGACCAAATGAACACTGAAGCTTTCTTT
>TRBV2|-|TRBJ1-2|12
CASTGANYGYTF
TGTGCCAGCACAGGGGCTAACTATGGCTACACCTTC
>TRBV6-2/TRBV6-3|TRBD2|TRBJ2-3|15
CASSYGGRGTDTQYF
TGTGCCAGCAGTTACGGCGGGAGGGGCACAGATACGCAGTATTTT
>TRBV7-9|-|TRBJ1-6|14
CASSLGLRDSPLHF
TGTGCCAGCAGCTTGGGACTGAGGGATTCACCCCTCCACTTT
>TRBV3-1/TRBV3-2|TRBD1|TRBJ2-4|15
CASSDGTGVTNIQYF
TGTGCCAGCAGCGATGGGACAGGGGTGACTAACATTCAGTACTTC
>TRBV6-6|-|TRBJ1-5|12
CASSDRNQPQHF
TGTGCCAGCAGTGACAGGAATCAGCCCCAGCATTTT
>TRBV14|TRBD1|TRBJ2-5|14
CASATGTGGRFAYF
TGTGCCAGCGCCACCGGGACAGGGGGCCGGTTTGCGTACTTC
>TRBV9|TRBD2|TRBJ2-1|15
CASRRLAGDYNEQFF
TGTGCCAGCAGACGACTAGCGGGGGACTACAATGAGCAGTTCTTC
>TRBV5-1|-|TRBJ2-1|13
CASSLRAGNEQFF
TGCGCCAGCAGCTTGAGAGCTGGCAATGAGCAGTTCTTC
>TRBV18|-|TRBJ2-1|14
CASSPSGTYNEQFF
TGTGCCAGCTCACCTTCCGGGACTTACAATGAGCAGTTCTTC
>TRBV28|-|TRBJ2-2|16
CASSWGVRVFTGELFF
TGTGCCAGCAGTTGGGGAGTCCGGGTTTTTACCGGGGAGCTGTTTTTT
>TRBV30|-|TRBJ2-5|12
CAWRTNQETQYF
TGTGCCTGGAGGACAAACCAAGAGACCCAGTACTTC